The 22 T cell receptor beta chains below were found in one sample sequenced in a study of blood T cells in healthy people across ages (dated by TCRdb to the mid-2010s). Library prep was done by 5' RACE. A second PCR of about 6 to 12 cycles was run with a J-beta primer mix and a sample-barcoded 5' primer. TCRdb ran its own pipeline on the public reads, namely fastp trimming at Q25 and MiXCR clone calling, and kept in-frame beta chains. Duplicate CDR3 protein sequences are folded into a single record with the most common DNA and genes. In all, the sample holds over 1,500,000 distinct CDR3 sequences, and more than 35% of those were seen once. The ten largest account for 23% of the sample. Sequencing input: blood. Receptors were obtained from a human donor in good health.

This rearrangement joins TRBV7-2 to TRBJ2-5; 9 bases are a match to TRBD2. The CDR3 has 15 residues. From germline, CDR1 is SGHTA and CDR2 FQGNSA. V was clipped by 1 base and J by 4 bases; unmatched bases: 4. The CDR3 DNA reads as TGTGCCAGCAGCTTAGGCGGGGGGGCAACAGAGACCCAGTACTTC. Its translation is CASSLGGGATETQYF.

The V and J genes are TRBV29-1 and TRBJ2-1, with TRBD2 identical over 10 bases. In germline, CDR1 is SQVTM, CDR2 ANQGSEA. The CDR3 is 13 amino acids. The V segment lost 8 bases and the J segment 5 bases; nucleotides outside the gene matches: 6. The CDR3 sequence: CSSSGGDDNEQFF. The CDR3 DNA reads TGCAGCTCTAGCGGGGGAGACGACAATGAGCAGTTCTTC.

The V call is TRBV9, the J call TRBJ2-3, with 10 bases identical to TRBD2. This CDR3 is 15 amino acids long. Germline V gives CDR1 SGDLS, CDR2 YYNGEE. V lost 5 bases to trimming and J lost 3 bases; unmatched junction nucleotides: 6. CDR3 nucleotide sequence: TGTGCCAGCAGTCAAGCGGGGGGGACGACAGATACGCAGTATTTT. Residues: CASSQAGGTTDTQYF. The full variable domain, with the rest looked up from reference TRBV9 and TRBJ2-3, is DSGVTQTPKHLITATGQRVTLRCSPRSGDLSVYWYQQSLDQGLQFLIQYYNGEERAKGNILERFSAQQFPDLHSELNLSSLELGDSALYFCASSQAGGTTDTQYFGPGTRLTVL.

This chain uses TRBV11-2 with TRBJ2-5, with 10 bases fitting TRBD2. Germline CDR1 is SGHAT and CDR2 is FQNNGV. Unmatched junction bases numbered 11, after V lost 3 bases and J lost 4 bases. This CDR3 has 17 residues. The CDR3 spells CASSFSRAGGLSETQYF. CDR3 in DNA: TGTGCCAGCAGCTTCTCCCGAGCGGGGGGGCTTTCAGAGACCCAGTACTTC.

On this clonotype itself: At one boundary the junction diverges from the germline segment, which might be a read error. The rearrangement joins TRBV27 to TRBJ2-1; 8 positions match TRBD2. This CDR3 contains 13 residues. Germline-derived CDR1 and CDR2 are MNHEY and SMNVEV (reference sequence). In DNA, the CDR3 is TGTGTCAGCAGTCCGGGAGGGTTCAATGAGCAGTTCTTC. Its protein is CVSSPGGFNEQFF.

The chain recombines TRBV2 with TRBJ2-3; TRBD2 aligns across 7 bases. This CDR3 is 15 amino acids long. V shed 7 bases, J shed 2 bases, and the junction held 9 bases outside the gene matches. Germline CDR1 reads SNHLY; CDR2 reads FYNNEI. CDR3 region: CASKKAGPTTDTQYF. The DNA for the CDR3 is TGTGCCAGCAAGAAAGCGGGGCCCACCACAGATACGCAGTATTTT.

In its sample, this clonotype was seen a few times. The chain recombines TRBV20-1 with TRBJ2-3; D not certain. The CDR3 has 14 amino acids. Per germline, CDR1 DFQATT and CDR2 SNEGSKA (reference sequence). Trimming left V 0 bases short and J 1 base short, with 8 bases between. The CDR3 region is CSARDSRGTDTQYF. The CDR3 DNA sequence: TGCAGTGCTAGAGATTCGAGAGGCACAGATACGCAGTATTTT.

The V and J genes are TRBV28 and TRBJ1-5; tentatively, D is TRBD1 (5 bases). The V end lost 1 base, the J end lost 6 bases, and 10 bases lay between the germline ends. This CDR3 has 14 residues. The germline V gene encodes CDR1 MDHEN and CDR2 SYDVKM. In DNA, the CDR3 is TGTGCCAGCAGTTTATCACAGGTTGGTCAGCCCCAGCATTTT. This translates into CASSLSQVGQPQHF.

For this clonotype: Germline is not matched at one junction end, which may reflect a read error. The rearrangement uses TRBV7-7 and TRBJ1-1; possible D gene TRBD1, 6 bases. CDR3 length equals 15 residues. The germline gives CDR1 SSHAT, CDR2 FNYEAQ (reference sequence). The chain's CDR3 is CASSLETGTNTEAFF. The CDR3 coding sequence is TGTGCTAGCAGCCTAGAAACAGGGACGAACACTGAAGCTTTCTTT.

This clonotype was seen more than once but under ten times. The J gene is TRBJ1-5, the V gene TRBV10-3; 7 nucleotides agree with TRBD1. The CDR3 spans 16 residues. V shed 6 bases and J 1 base; nucleotides not matched to a gene: 9. Germline lookup yields CDR1 ENHRY and CDR2 SYGVKD. In DNA, the CDR3 is TGTGCCATCAGCCGAGGTGAACAGGGGAGCAATCAGCCCCAGCATTTT. It yields the protein CAISRGEQGSNQPQHF.

The rearrangement joins TRBV5-1 to TRBJ1-4, with D maybe TRBD1 (6 bases). V lost 0 bases and J lost 6, with 15 bases in between. The length of the CDR3 is 16 residues. Germline V CDR1 and CDR2: SGHRS, YFSETQ. CDR3 sequence reads: CASSLAGGAQDEKLFF. The CDR3 bases are TGCGCCAGCAGCTTGGCCGGGGGGGCGCAGGATGAAAAACTGTTTTTT.

V and J are TRBV6-2 or TRBV6-3 and TRBJ2-5; 14 nucleotides line up with TRBD2. The end of the DNA aligns better with TRBJ2-7, so the J call may be wrong. The V gene's germline CDR1 is MNHEY and CDR2 SVGEGT. The CDR3 covers 14 residues. As DNA, the CDR3 is TGTGCCAGCCGACTAGCGGGGGGGAGAGGCGAGCAGTACTTC. This encodes CASRLAGGRGEQYF.

This clonotype was detected a few times. The chain links TRBV28 to TRBJ2-3; TRBD1 aligns across 8 bases. Germline V CDR1 and CDR2: MDHEN, SYDVKM. CDR3 size: 16 residues. V lost 5 bases and J lost 3; bases outside the gene matches: 10. The CDR3 DNA reads as TGTGCCAGCAGTGGGTTTTTCGGACAGGGAACAGATACGCAGTATTTT. It codes for CASSGFFGQGTDTQYF. The full variable domain, its missing parts supplied by reference TRBV28 and TRBJ2-3, is DVKVTQSSRYLVKRTGEKVFLECVQDMDHENMFWYRQDPGLGLRLIYFSYDVKMKEKGDIPEGYSVSREKKERFSLILESASTNQTSMYLCASSGFFGQGTDTQYFGPGTRLTVL.

This chain connects TRBV13 to TRBJ2-5, with D possibly being TRBD1 (6 bases). The CDR3 has 16 residues. Germline V lookup: CDR1 PRHDT, CDR2 FYEKMQ (reference sequence). V was pared by 3 bases and J by 5 bases, with 19 bases between. CDR3 DNA sequence: TGTGCCAGCAGCTTTGGGACCAGGGGAAATGGCGAGACCCAGTACTTC. It translates to CASSFGTRGNGETQYF.

The chain combines TRBV29-1 with TRBJ2-3; D is perhaps TRBD2 (6 bases). Germline V gene sequence: CDR1 SQVTM, CDR2 ANQGSEA. CDR3 length: 12 residues. Trimming took 6 bases from V and 6 from J, leaving 13 bases between them. CDR3 nucleotides: TGCAGCGTGGGGGGTGAGGGTGATACGCAGTATTTT. Its translation is CSVGGEGDTQYF.

The gene calls are TRBV6-5 and TRBJ1-1, with TRBD1 as a possible D gene (6 bases). CDR3 length equals 16 residues. Germline loops: CDR1 MNHEY, CDR2 SVGAGI. The V gene lost 7 bases and the J gene lost 4 bases, with 22 bases spanning the gap. The CDR3 loop reads CASIRSGGGQLTEAFF. CDR3 nucleotide sequence: TGTGCCAGCATTCGATCGGGAGGGGGACAACTCACTGAAGCTTTCTTT.

In its sample, this clonotype was seen a few times. This chain joins TRBV5-1 and TRBJ2-1, with D tentatively TRBD2 (5 bases). The germline V gene encodes CDR1 SGHRS and CDR2 YFSETQ. The CDR3 spans 15 residues. V was cut by 0 bases and J by 3 bases, with 10 bases left in between. The CDR3 loop reads CASSLAYEGYNEQFF. The CDR3 region has the DNA TGCGCCAGCAGCTTGGCCTACGAGGGCTACAATGAGCAGTTCTTC.

This sequence joins TRBV29-1 and TRBJ1-1; D perhaps matches TRBD1 (5 bases). V gave up 6 bases and J gave up 3 bases, with 14 bases separating them. This CDR3 spans 13 amino acids. CDR1 and CDR2 (germline): SQVTM, ANQGSEA. CDR3 bases: TGCAGCGTCAAGAGAGGGGTTGACACTGAAGCTTTCTTT. The encoded protein is CSVKRGVDTEAFF.

There are a few counts of this clonotype. This sequence joins TRBV5-6 and TRBJ1-1; no reliable D call. V lost 0 bases and J 6 bases, leaving 9 bases between the germline ends. Per the germline V gene, CDR1 is SGHDT and CDR2 is YYEEEE. The CDR3 length is 13 residues. For the CDR3, the DNA is TGTGCCAGCAGCTTGGGAGGGAGCGCTGAAGCTTTCTTT. This gives the protein CASSLGGSAEAFF.

The chain recombines TRBV18 with TRBJ2-5, with 7 bases identical to TRBD2. Per germline, CDR1 KGHSH and CDR2 LQKENI. This CDR3 spans 15 amino acids. The V and J ends lost 4 bases and 7 bases, in that order; junction bases with no gene match: 12. Here the CDR3 reads CASSQRQRGIGTQYF. CDR3 sequence (DNA): TGTGCCAGCTCACAGCGACAGCGGGGTATTGGGACCCAGTACTTC.

This clonotype has a handful of counts. This chain connects TRBV29-1 to TRBJ2-7; a weak D match, TRBD2 (6 bases). The V gene's germline CDR1 is SQVTM and CDR2 ANQGSEA. V lost 4 bases to trimming and J lost 2 bases, with 12 bases between them. This CDR3 contains 13 residues. In nucleotides, the CDR3 is TGCAGCGTTGGCCTACTAGCAACCTACGAGCAGTACTTC. Its protein product is CSVGLLATYEQYF.

A few counts support this clonotype. The chain employs TRBV7-2 and TRBJ2-3, with TRBD2 matching 7 bases. The V gene's germline CDR1 is SGHTA and CDR2 FQGNSA. The CDR3 contains 15 residues. J lost 0 bases, V lost 5 bases, and 5 bases had no gene match. For the CDR3, the DNA is TGTGCCAGCAGCCTACTAGCGTCTAGCACAGATACGCAGTATTTT. Encoded protein: CASSLLASSTDTQYF.